These 29 T cell receptor beta chains came from one sample sequenced in a study of vaccination effects on CD4 cells after COVID-19 (dated by TCRdb to the early 2020s). These receptors' antigens are unknown. The library was generated by the immunoSEQ multiplex PCR assay. Not all clones reach the TCRdb copy of this immuneACCESS table, which keeps in-frame sequences only. Checked studies attribute under half of the gap to unresolved V genes and leave the rest unexplained. The sample table contains over 65,000 clones; only one count was recorded for roughly four fifths of them. Approximately 2% of the sample is held by the ten biggest clonotypes. After more than 9 days of culture, CD4+ T cells were isolated with the EasySep CD4+ T cell isolation kit. Source: CD4+ T cells from PBMCs cultured without peptide, taken before COVID-19 vaccination. The receptors originated from a human donor who received a COVID-19 vaccine.

This clone was picked up one time. Here the CDR3 reads CASSRGPNTGELFF. The CDR3 DNA reads TGCGCCAGCAGCCGGGGACCCAACACCGGGGAGCTGTTTTTT. The gene calls are TRBV4-3 and TRBJ2-2; D possibly matches TRBD1 or TRBD2 (5 bases each). V gave up 4 bases and J gave up 2 bases, with 8 bases separating them. The length of the CDR3 is 14 residues. CDR1 and CDR2 (germline): LGHNA, YSLEER.

The chain is built from TRBV19 and TRBJ1-1, with 7 nucleotides matching TRBD1. The germline V gene has CDR1 LNHDA and CDR2 SQIVND (reference sequence). The CDR3 runs to 14 residues. Germline trimming cut 3 bases from V and 4 bases from J; bases unmatched to any gene: 5. CDR3 sequence: CASSIDRAATEAFF. As DNA, the CDR3 is TGTGCCAGTAGTATTGACAGGGCCGCCACTGAAGCTTTCTTT.

This chain joins TRBV7-8 and TRBJ2-1; 14 positions match TRBD2. Germline lookup yields CDR1 SGHVS and CDR2 FQNEAQ. This CDR3 comprises 18 residues. After removal of 7 bases from V and 3 bases from J, the junction contained 11 bases not matched to a gene. In DNA form, the CDR3 reads TGTGCCAGCAATTTCCGGACTAGCGGGGGGCACGACTACAATGAGCAGTTCTTC. It encodes CASNFRTSGGHDYNEQFF.

This chain joins TRBV6-4 and TRBJ1-2; TRBD1 matches 7 bases. V lost 2 bases and J lost 0; bases outside the gene matches: 3. The CDR3 runs to 15 residues. Germline V gene lookup returns CDR1 MRHNA and CDR2 SNTAGT. CDR3 nucleotides: TGTGCCAGCAGTGACCACGGACAGGCTAACTATGGCTACACCTTC. Residues: CASSDHGQANYGYTF.

This sequence joins TRBV5-1 and TRBJ2-6; D gene uncertain. V dropped 4 bases and J dropped 0 bases, with 11 bases sitting between them. The CDR3 sequence is 16 residues long. Germline values: CDR1 SGHRS, CDR2 YFSETQ. The CDR3 is CASSLTVLSGANVLTF. The CDR3 bases are TGCGCCAGCAGCCTAACGGTCCTCTCTGGGGCCAACGTCCTGACTTTC.

V gene TRBV2 combines with J gene TRBJ2-1; possibly TRBD1 for D (5 bases). V dropped 8 bases and J dropped 3 bases, with 17 bases sitting between them. CDR3 length equals 15 residues. Germline V gives CDR1 SNHLY, CDR2 FYNNEI. For the CDR3, the DNA is TGTGCCAGCGAGGCAGGGCCCTATCACTACAATGAGCAGTTCTTC. This encodes CASEAGPYHYNEQFF.

The chain carries TRBV14 and TRBJ2-7, with D hard to call. V lost 1 base to trimming and J lost 3 bases, with 10 bases between them. This CDR3 spans 14 amino acids. Germline-derived CDR1 and CDR2 are SGHDN and FVKESK. CDR3 sequence: CASSQGRTYYEQYV. In DNA, the CDR3 is TGTGCCAGCAGCCAAGGACGTACCTACTACGAGCAGTACGTC.

The rearrangement uses TRBV6-5 and TRBJ1-6; no clear D. The V end lost 6 bases, the J end lost 10 bases, and 16 bases lay between the germline ends. This CDR3 has 14 residues. Germline assignment: CDR1 MNHEY and CDR2 SVGAGI. The CDR3 here is CASRKTDNGSPLHF. CDR3 in DNA: TGTGCCAGCAGAAAGACGGATAACGGGTCACCCCTCCACTTT.

In this sample, this clone turned up a few times. The J gene is TRBJ1-1, the V gene TRBV7-9; no reliable D call. Looked up from germline, CDR1 is SEHNR and CDR2 is FQNEAQ (reference sequence). Trimming left V 5 bases short and J 3 bases short, with 4 bases between. This CDR3 spans 11 amino acids. The CDR3 DNA follows: TGTGCCAGCAGCCCTTACACTGAAGCTTTCTTT. Its protein is CASSPYTEAFF.

V gene TRBV15 combines with J gene TRBJ2-7, with D possibly TRBD1 on 5 matching bases. V lost 0 bases, J lost 7 bases, and 10 bases lay in between. CDR1 and CDR2 from the germline V gene are LNHNV and YYDKDF (reference sequence). There are 13 residues in the CDR3. CDR3 sequence (DNA): TGTGCCACCAGCAGAGATCACCAGGGAGAGCAGTACGTC. It translates to CATSRDHQGEQYV.

This clone has just a few counts. V gene TRBV20-1 combines with J gene TRBJ2-3, with unresolved D. Germline CDR1 is DFQATT and CDR2 is SNEGSKA (reference sequence). The ends were cut back, 6 bases at V and 5 bases at J, with 9 bases in the middle. The CDR3 runs 11 residues. The CDR3 DNA sequence: TGCAGTGCCGTCAGAGGAGATACGCAGTATTTT. It translates to CSAVRGDTQYF.

The rearrangement links TRBV9 to TRBJ2-1; 9 positions match TRBD1. In germline, CDR1 is SGDLS, CDR2 YYNGEE. CDR3 length: 15 amino acids. V was clipped by 4 bases and J by 2 bases; unmatched bases: 4. CDR3 coding DNA: TGTGCCAGCAGCTTTACAGGGGGCCCCTACAATGAGCAGTTCTTC. It is translated as CASSFTGGPYNEQFF.

This chain joins TRBV4-1 and TRBJ2-3, with 9 positions matching TRBD2. Looked up from germline, CDR1 is MGHRA and CDR2 is YSYEKL. Trimming at V came to 0 bases and at J to 8 bases, leaving 9 bases not matched to a gene. This CDR3 has 16 amino acids. The CDR3 nucleotides are TGCGCCAGCAGCCAAGATATTCGGACTAGCGTTCGTACGCAGTATTTT. It codes for CASSQDIRTSVRTQYF.

J is TRBJ1-1 and V is TRBV6-2 or TRBV6-3, with 7 bases lining up with TRBD1. The CDR3 has 15 amino acids. Looked up from germline, CDR1 is MNHEY and CDR2 is SVGEGT. The V gene end was trimmed by 6 bases and the J gene end by 1 base; junction bases not matched to a gene: 8. The CDR3 loop reads CASSTEQGGNTEAFF. For the CDR3, the DNA is TGTGCCAGCAGCACAGAGCAGGGGGGGAACACTGAAGCTTTCTTT.

The rearrangement uses TRBV24-1 and TRBJ1-5, with no clear D. Germline CDR1 is KGHDR and CDR2 is SFDVKD. CDR3 size: 14 residues. Trimming cost V 1 base and J 3 bases, with 6 bases left between them. CDR3: CATSDLQNNQPQHF. The CDR3 DNA reads as TGTGCCACCAGTGATTTACAGAACAATCAGCCCCAGCATTTT.

This clone appeared once. The chain combines TRBV7-2 with TRBJ2-1; 13 positions agree with TRBD2. The CDR3 is 16 amino acids. The J segment lost 7 bases and the V segment lost 5 bases, leaving 8 bases of the junction unmatched. Germline loops: CDR1 SGHTA, CDR2 FQGNSA. The CDR3 nucleotides read TGTGCCAGCAGCCCTACTAGCGGGGGGGCCGTAAATGAGCAGTTCTTC. This gives the protein CASSPTSGGAVNEQFF.

The genes are TRBV12-3 or TRBV12-4 and TRBJ2-3, with D hard to call. Trimming stripped 3 bases from V and 0 bases from J, with 1 base between. The CDR3 totals 12 residues. The CDR3 DNA follows: TGTGCCAGCAGTTTTAGCACAGATACGCAGTATTTT. Translating gives CASSFSTDTQYF.

This chain uses TRBV24-1 with TRBJ1-2, with 8 nucleotides matching TRBD1. The CDR3 covers 13 residues. The germline V gene encodes CDR1 KGHDR and CDR2 SFDVKD. Germline trimming cut 7 bases from V and 5 bases from J; bases unmatched to any gene: 5. The CDR3 loop is CATRDDRGYGYTF. The DNA of the CDR3 is TGTGCCACCAGAGACGACAGGGGATATGGCTACACCTTC.

This clone appeared once. The gene calls are TRBV5-8 and TRBJ2-1, with 16 bases identical to TRBD2. CDR3 length: 16 residues. Germline V gives CDR1 SGHTS, CDR2 YDEGEE. Trimming at V came to 4 bases and at J to 8 bases, leaving 6 bases not matched to a gene. The DNA for the CDR3 is TGTGCCAGCAGCAAGGGACTAGCGGGGGGGCCCTATGAGCAGTTCTTC. Its protein product is CASSKGLAGGPYEQFF.

This clone was counted a few times. The chain combines TRBV2 with TRBJ1-5; 7 bases agree with TRBD1. Trimming at V came to 4 bases and at J to 5 bases, leaving 2 bases not matched to a gene. CDR3 length equals 13 residues. The V gene's germline CDR1 is SNHLY and CDR2 FYNNEI. Here the CDR3 reads CASSGTGDQPQHF. For the CDR3, the DNA is TGTGCCAGCAGTGGGACAGGCGATCAGCCCCAGCATTTT.

The V and J genes are TRBV5-1 and TRBJ1-2; D possibly corresponds to TRBD1 (6 bases). The V and J ends lost 0 bases and 7 bases respectively, with 13 bases between them. This CDR3 contains 14 residues. Per the germline V gene, CDR1 is SGHRS and CDR2 is YFSETQ. The CDR3 region is CASSLVVQGTGYTF. CDR3 nucleotides: TGCGCCAGCAGCTTGGTTGTACAGGGTACTGGCTACACCTTC.

The chain links TRBV5-4 to TRBJ2-1; 13 bases match TRBD2. CDR1 and CDR2 from the germline V gene are SGHNT and YYREEE (reference sequence). Losses at the gene ends were 4 bases for V and 8 bases for J; bases not matched to a gene: 6. This CDR3 is built from 15 residues. DNA of the CDR3: TGTGCCAGCAGCAGAACTAGCGGGGGGGCCTATGAGCAGTTCTTC. Amino acids: CASSRTSGGAYEQFF. Together with reference TRBV5-4 and TRBJ2-1, the CDR3 gives the full variable domain: ETGVTQSPTHLIKTRGQQVTLRCSSQSGHNTVSWYQQALGQGPQFIFQYYREEENGRGNFPPRFSGLQFPNYSSELNVNALELDDSALYLCASSRTSGGAYEQFFGPGTRLTVL.

This rearrangement joins TRBV5-1 to TRBJ2-5; maybe TRBD2 (5 bases). The CDR3 runs 15 residues. Germline CDR1 and CDR2: SGHRS and YFSETQ. The V end was cut by 4 bases, the J end by 5 bases, with 18 bases between. The CDR3 bases are TGCGCCAGCAGCCCCTCTACTAGTTTCAGGGAGACCCAGTACTTC. The encoded protein is CASSPSTSFRETQYF.

This sequence joins TRBV6-1 and TRBJ2-2, with a weak D call TRBD1 (5 bases). The CDR3 runs to 16 residues. Germline V gene sequence: CDR1 MNHNS, CDR2 SASEGT. V was cut by 2 bases and J by 1 base, with 11 bases left in between. The CDR3 bases are TGTGCCAGCAGTGAAAGTCAGGGAATGAACACCGGGGAGCTGTTTTTT. It is translated as CASSESQGMNTGELFF.

With regard to this clone: Other DNA sequences of this sample code for an identical CDR3. The rearrangement links TRBV6-5 to TRBJ2-5; unclear D gene. Trimming took 6 bases from V and 2 from J, leaving 4 bases between them. Germline CDR1 reads MNHEY; CDR2 reads SVGAGI. CDR3 size: 11 residues. The CDR3 nucleotides read TGTGCCAGCAGACTTCAAGAGACCCAGTACTTC. Its translation: CASRLQETQYF.

The chain combines TRBV5-6 with TRBJ2-3, with a possible D match to TRBD2 (6 bases). The ends were cut back, 4 bases at V and 0 bases at J, with 18 bases in the middle. This CDR3 spans 17 amino acids. Germline-derived CDR1 and CDR2 are SGHDT and YYEEEE. The CDR3 loop is CASSAPGVSPSTDTQYF. In DNA, the CDR3 is TGTGCCAGCAGCGCCCCGGGGGTGAGTCCTAGCACAGATACGCAGTATTTT.

The CDR3 DNA reads as TGTGCCAGCAGTTCGAACTACAGGGTCCACGAGCAGTACGTC. Protein product: CASSSNYRVHEQYV. The chain joins TRBV6-5 to TRBJ2-7, with D perhaps matching TRBD1 (6 bases). Trimming removed 4 bases at V and 5 bases at J, with 15 bases between. CDR1 is MNHEY, CDR2 SVGAGI, per germline. This CDR3 contains 14 residues.

This clone was seen a handful of times. The chain couples TRBV5-4 to TRBJ2-2; TRBD2 might be the D (5 bases). Trimming pared 2 bases from V and 8 bases from J, leaving 13 bases between. Germline loops: CDR1 SGHNT, CDR2 YYREEE (reference sequence). The CDR3 runs to 14 residues. CDR3 protein: CASSLNKGVGELFF. CDR3 in DNA: TGTGCCAGCAGCTTAAACAAGGGAGTAGGGGAGCTGTTTTTT.

CDR3 sequence: CASRGGGSDQPQHF. CDR3 bases: TGTGCCAGCAGGGGAGGGGGCAGCGATCAGCCCCAGCATTTT. The chain employs TRBV6-6 and TRBJ1-5; TRBD1 aligns across 7 bases. V shed 6 bases and J 5 bases; nucleotides not matched to a gene: 7. CDR1 is MNHNY, CDR2 SVGAGI, per germline (reference sequence). This CDR3 region has 14 residues.